In its sample, the clone carrying this TCR beta chain was seen a few times. This sample was taken from a study of cytomegalovirus exposure and HLA in healthy donors. The PCR used 60 Vbeta and 13 Jbeta primers. Some clones are missing from TCRdb's copy, which holds only in-frame ones; the method was immunoSEQ multiplex PCR. The table includes roughly 150,000 clones, about 70% detected once. CDR1 and CDR2 (germline): SGHAT, FQDESV (reference sequence). With V trimmed by 5 bases and J by 5 bases, 7 bases remained unmatched. The CDR3 consists of 15 residues. Specimen: PBMCs. V gene TRBV11-1 combines with J gene TRBJ2-3, with 10 bases lining up with TRBD2. The TCR comes from a male donor in good health and CMV-seronegative. CDR3 coding DNA: TGTGCCAGCAGCCCAAGCGGGAGGGCCAGAGATACGCAGTATTTT. This encodes CASSPSGRARDTQYF.